The present T cell receptor beta chain was sequenced within a study of blood T cell repertoires in COVID-19. The assay was immunoSEQ multiplex PCR, and TCRdb's table has in-frame clones only and misses some. This sample has fewer than 250,000 clones, with roughly nine tenths found just once. V trimming: 1 base; J trimming: 4 bases; junction bases outside the gene matches: 11. This CDR3 region has 17 residues. Germline V gene data show CDR1 as SQVTM and CDR2 as ANQGSEA. Sample: peripheral blood. The chain recombines TRBV29-1 with TRBJ2-1; 9 bases agree with TRBD1. This receptor was taken from a man aged 55-75 years who had recovered from COVID-19. The CDR3 nucleotides are TGCAGCGTTGAAGGTATACAACAGGGGGCGAAATACAATGAGCAGTTCTTC. Its translation is CSVEGIQQGAKYNEQFF.